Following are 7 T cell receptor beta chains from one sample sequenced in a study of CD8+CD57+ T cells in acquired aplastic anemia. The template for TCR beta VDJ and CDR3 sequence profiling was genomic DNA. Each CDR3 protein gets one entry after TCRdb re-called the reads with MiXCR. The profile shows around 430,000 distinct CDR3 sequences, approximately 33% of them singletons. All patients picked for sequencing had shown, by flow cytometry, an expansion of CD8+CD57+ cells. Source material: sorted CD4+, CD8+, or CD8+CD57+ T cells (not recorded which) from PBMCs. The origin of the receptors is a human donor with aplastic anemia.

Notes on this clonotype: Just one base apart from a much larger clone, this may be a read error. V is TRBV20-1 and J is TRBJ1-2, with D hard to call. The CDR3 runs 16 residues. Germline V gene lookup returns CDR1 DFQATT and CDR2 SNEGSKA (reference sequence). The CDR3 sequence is CSAGDRREEANGGYTF. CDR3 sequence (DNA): TGCAGTGCTGGAGATCGGAGGGAGGAGGCGAACGGCGGCTACACCTTC.

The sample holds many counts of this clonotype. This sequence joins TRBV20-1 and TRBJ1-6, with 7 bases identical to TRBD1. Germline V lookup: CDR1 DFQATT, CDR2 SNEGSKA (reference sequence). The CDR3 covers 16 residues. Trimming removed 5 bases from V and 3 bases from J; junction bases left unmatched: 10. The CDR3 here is CSASPGQPLYNSPLHF. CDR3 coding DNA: TGCAGTGCTTCTCCGGGACAGCCACTCTATAATTCACCCCTCCACTTT.

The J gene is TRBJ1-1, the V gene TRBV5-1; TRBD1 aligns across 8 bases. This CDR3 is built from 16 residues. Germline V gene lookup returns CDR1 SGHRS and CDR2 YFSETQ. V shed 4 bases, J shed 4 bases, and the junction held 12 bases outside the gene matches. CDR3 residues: CASSPNPGGGVTEAFF. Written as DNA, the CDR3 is TGCGCCAGCAGCCCGAACCCAGGGGGCGGGGTCACTGAAGCTTTCTTT.

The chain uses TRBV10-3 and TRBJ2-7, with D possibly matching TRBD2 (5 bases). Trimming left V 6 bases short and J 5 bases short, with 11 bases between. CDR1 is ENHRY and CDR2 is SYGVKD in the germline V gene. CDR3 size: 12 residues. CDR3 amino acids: CAIRDLADEQYF. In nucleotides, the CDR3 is TGTGCCATCAGGGATCTAGCAGACGAGCAGTACTTC.

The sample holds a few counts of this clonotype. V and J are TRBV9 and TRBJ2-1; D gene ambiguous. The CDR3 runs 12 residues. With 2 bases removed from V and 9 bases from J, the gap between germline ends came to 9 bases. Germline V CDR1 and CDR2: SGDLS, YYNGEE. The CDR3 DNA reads TGTGCCAGCAGCGTCCTAGGTGCTGAGCAGTTCTTC. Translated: CASSVLGAEQFF.

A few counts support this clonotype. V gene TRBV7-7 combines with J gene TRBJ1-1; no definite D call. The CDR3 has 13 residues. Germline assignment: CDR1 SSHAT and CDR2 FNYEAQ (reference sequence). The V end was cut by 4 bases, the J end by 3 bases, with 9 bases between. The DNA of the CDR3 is TGTGCCAGCAGCTCAAGACCGGACACTGAAGCTTTCTTT. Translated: CASSSRPDTEAFF.

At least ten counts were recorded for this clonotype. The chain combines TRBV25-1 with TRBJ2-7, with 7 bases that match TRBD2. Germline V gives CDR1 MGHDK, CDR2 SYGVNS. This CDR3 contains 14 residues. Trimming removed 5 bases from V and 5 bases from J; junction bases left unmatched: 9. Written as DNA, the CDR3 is TGTGCCAGCAGTCCCCGACTAGCTACCGACGAGCAGTACTTC. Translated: CASSPRLATDEQYF.